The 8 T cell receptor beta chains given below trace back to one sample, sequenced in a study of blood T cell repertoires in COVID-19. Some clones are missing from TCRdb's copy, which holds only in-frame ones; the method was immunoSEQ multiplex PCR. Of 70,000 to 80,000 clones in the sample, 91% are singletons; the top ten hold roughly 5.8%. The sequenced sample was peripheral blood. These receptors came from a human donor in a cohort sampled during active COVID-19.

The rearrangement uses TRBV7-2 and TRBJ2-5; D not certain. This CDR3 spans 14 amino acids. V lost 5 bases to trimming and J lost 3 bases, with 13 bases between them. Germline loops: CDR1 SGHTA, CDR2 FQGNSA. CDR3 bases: TGTGCCAGCAGCCTTCTGAGAATTAAAGAGACCCAGTACTTC. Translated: CASSLLRIKETQYF.

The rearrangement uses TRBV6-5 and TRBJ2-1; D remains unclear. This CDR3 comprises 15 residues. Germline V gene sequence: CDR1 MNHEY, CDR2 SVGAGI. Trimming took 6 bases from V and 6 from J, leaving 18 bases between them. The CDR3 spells CASRLPGSLGNEQFF. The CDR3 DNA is TGTGCCAGCAGACTGCCTGGTAGCCTGGGCAATGAGCAGTTCTTC.

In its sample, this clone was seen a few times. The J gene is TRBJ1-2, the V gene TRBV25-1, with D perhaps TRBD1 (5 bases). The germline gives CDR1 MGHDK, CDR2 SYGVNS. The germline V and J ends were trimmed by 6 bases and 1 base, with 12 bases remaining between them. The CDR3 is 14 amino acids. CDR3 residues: CASRDEGLNYGYTF. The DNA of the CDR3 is TGTGCCAGCAGGGACGAGGGACTTAACTATGGCTACACCTTC.

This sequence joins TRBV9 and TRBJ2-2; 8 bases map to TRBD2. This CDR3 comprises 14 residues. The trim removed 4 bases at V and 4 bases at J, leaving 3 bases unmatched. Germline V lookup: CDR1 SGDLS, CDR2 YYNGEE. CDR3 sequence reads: CASSQAGVTGELFF. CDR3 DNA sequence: TGTGCCAGCAGCCAAGCGGGGGTCACCGGGGAGCTGTTTTTT.

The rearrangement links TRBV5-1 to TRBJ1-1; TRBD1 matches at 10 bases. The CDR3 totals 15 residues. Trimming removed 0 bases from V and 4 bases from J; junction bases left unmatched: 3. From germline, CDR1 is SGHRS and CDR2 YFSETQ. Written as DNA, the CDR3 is TGCGCCAGCAGCTTGGCCGGGGACAGGGGCACTGAAGCTTTCTTT. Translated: CASSLAGDRGTEAFF. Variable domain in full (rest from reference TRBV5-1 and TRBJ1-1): KAGVTQTPRYLIKTRGQQVTLSCSPISGHRSVSWYQQTPGQGLQFLFEYFSETQRNKGNFPGRFSGRQFSNSRSEMNVSTLELGDSALYLCASSLAGDRGTEAFFGQGTRLTVV.

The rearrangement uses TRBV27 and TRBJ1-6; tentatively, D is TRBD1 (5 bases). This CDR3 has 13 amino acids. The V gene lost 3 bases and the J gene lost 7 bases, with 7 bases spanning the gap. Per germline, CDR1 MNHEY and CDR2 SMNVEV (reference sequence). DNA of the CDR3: TGTGCCAGCAGTTTTCCAGGGAATTCACCCCTCCACTTT. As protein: CASSFPGNSPLHF.

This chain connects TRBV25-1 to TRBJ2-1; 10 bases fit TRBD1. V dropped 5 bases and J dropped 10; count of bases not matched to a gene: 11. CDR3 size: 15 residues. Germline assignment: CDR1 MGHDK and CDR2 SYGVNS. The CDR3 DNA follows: TGTGCCAGCAGTAGAGCAGGACAGGGGGTCGAAGAGCAGTTCTTC. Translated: CASSRAGQGVEEQFF.

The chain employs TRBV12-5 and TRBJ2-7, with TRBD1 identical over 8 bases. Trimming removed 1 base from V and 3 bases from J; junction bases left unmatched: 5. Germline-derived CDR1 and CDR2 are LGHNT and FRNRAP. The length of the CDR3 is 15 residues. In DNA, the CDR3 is TGTGCTAGTGGTTTGGGACAGGGGCCATTCTACGAGCAGTACTTC. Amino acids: CASGLGQGPFYEQYF.